This TCR beta chain was identified during a study of OX40 agonist ivuxolimab in advanced cancers. Regarding the study as a whole: CD4+ and CD8+ blood T cells expanded clonally by week 6 at 0.1 to 3.0 mg/kg.

This table comes from immunoSEQ multiplex PCR, and its TCRdb copy is limited to in-frame clones, with some not included. Of tens of thousands of clones in the sample, more than 80% are singletons; the top ten hold about 3.1%. Comment on this clone: Its target is unknown.

The CDR3 extends over 15 amino acids. Germline trimming cut 9 bases from V and 6 bases from J; bases unmatched to any gene: 9. Germline V gene data show CDR1 as LNHDA and CDR2 as SQIVND (reference sequence). Specimen: CD4+ or CD8+ T cells sorted from blood, collected in a trial of the OX40 agonist ivuxolimab. The TCR originated in an adult with an advanced solid tumor such as melanoma, head and neck, liver or kidney cancer. The J gene is TRBJ2-2, the V gene TRBV19; 11 positions match TRBD1. CDR3 residues: CASNKGQGVAGELFF. The CDR3, as DNA: TGTGCCAGCAACAAGGGACAGGGGGTCGCCGGGGAGCTGTTTTTT.